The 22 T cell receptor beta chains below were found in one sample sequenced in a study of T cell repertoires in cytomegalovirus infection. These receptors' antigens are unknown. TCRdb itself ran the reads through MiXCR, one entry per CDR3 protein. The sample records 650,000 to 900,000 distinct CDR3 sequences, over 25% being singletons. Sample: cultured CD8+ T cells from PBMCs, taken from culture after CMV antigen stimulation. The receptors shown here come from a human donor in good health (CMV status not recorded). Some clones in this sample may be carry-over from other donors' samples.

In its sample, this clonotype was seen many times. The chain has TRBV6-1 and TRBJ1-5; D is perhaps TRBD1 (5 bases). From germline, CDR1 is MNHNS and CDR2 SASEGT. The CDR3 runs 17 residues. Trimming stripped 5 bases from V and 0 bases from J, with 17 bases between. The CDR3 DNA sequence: TGTGCCAGCAGTTATTACGACAGCAGATATAGCAATCAGCCCCAGCATTTT. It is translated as CASSYYDSRYSNQPQHF.

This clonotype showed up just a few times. CDR3 DNA sequence: TGTGCCAGCAGCTTCGACCCAGTGGGCGTGCACAATGAGCAGTTCTTC. As protein: CASSFDPVGVHNEQFF. This chain joins TRBV7-9 and TRBJ2-1; no clear D gene. Trimming stripped 3 bases from V and 5 bases from J, with 17 bases between. The length of the CDR3 is 16 residues. The germline V gene encodes CDR1 SEHNR and CDR2 FQNEAQ (reference sequence).

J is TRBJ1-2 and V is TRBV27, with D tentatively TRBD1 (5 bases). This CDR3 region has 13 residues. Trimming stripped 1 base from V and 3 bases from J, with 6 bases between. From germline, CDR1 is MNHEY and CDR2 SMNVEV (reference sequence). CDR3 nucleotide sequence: TGTGCCAGCAGTTTATTCAGGGACTATGGCTACACCTTC. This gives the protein CASSLFRDYGYTF.

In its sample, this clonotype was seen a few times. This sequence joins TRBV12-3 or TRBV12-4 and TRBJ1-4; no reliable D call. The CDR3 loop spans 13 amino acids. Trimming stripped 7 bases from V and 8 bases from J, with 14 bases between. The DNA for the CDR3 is TGTGCCAGCACCCCGTGGGGAGGGGAAAAACTGTTTTTT. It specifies CASTPWGGEKLFF.

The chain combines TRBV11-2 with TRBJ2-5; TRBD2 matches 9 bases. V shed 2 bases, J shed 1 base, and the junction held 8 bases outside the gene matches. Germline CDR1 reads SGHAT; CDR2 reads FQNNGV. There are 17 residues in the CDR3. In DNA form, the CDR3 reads TGTGCCAGCAGCTTATCAGTCCTAGCGGGGCCCCAAGAGACCCAGTACTTC. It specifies CASSLSVLAGPQETQYF.

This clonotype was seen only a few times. Here the CDR3 DNA reads TGTGCCAGCAGCTTGGGAACAGGGTCGGCGGCTTTCTTT. It codes for CASSLGTGSAAFF. The chain joins TRBV5-6 to TRBJ1-1; D possibly corresponds to TRBD1 (6 bases). The germline gives CDR1 SGHDT, CDR2 YYEEEE. The CDR3 length is 13 residues. V shed 0 bases and J shed 11 bases, with 14 bases lying between them.

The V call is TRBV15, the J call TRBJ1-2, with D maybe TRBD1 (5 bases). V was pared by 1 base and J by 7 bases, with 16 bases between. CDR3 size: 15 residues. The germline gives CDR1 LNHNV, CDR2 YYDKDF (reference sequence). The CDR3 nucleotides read TGTGCCACCAGCAGAGCCGACGGGGGGGTTTCTGGCTACACCTTC. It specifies CATSRADGGVSGYTF.

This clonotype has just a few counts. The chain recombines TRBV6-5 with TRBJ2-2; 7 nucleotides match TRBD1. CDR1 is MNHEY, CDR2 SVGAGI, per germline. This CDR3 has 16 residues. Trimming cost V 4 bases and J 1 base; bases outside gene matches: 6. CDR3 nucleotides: TGTGCCAGCAGTTTCCTCGGGACAGAGAACACCGGGGAGCTGTTTTTT. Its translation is CASSFLGTENTGELFF.

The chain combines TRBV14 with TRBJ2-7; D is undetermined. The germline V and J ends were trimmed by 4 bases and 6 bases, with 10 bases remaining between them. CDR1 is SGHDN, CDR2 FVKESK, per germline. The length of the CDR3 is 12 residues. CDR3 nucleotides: TGTGCCAGCAGCCTTTCCGGGTTCGAGCAGTACTTC. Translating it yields CASSLSGFEQYF.

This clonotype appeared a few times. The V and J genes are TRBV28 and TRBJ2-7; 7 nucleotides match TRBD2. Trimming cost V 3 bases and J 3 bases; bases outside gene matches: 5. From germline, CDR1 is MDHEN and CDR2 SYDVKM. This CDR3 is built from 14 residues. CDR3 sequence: CASSFSGDYYEQYV. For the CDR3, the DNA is TGTGCCAGCAGTTTTTCGGGGGACTACTACGAGCAGTACGTC.

The CDR3 DNA sequence: TGTGCCAGTACCACGGGACTAGGGGACGAGCAGTACTTC. This translates into CASTTGLGDEQYF. This chain uses TRBV19 with TRBJ2-7, with 8 bases lining up with TRBD2. V dropped 7 bases and J dropped 5; count of bases not matched to a gene: 7. The germline V gene has CDR1 LNHDA and CDR2 SQIVND (reference sequence). CDR3 size: 13 residues.

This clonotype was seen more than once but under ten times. CDR3 residues: CASSLAETYNEQFF. The CDR3 DNA follows: TGTGCCAGCAGCTTAGCGGAGACTTACAATGAGCAGTTCTTC. The chain couples TRBV7-4 to TRBJ2-1; D is undetermined. The CDR3 runs to 14 residues. V lost 0 bases and J 4 bases, leaving 7 bases between the germline ends. Germline V gene lookup returns CDR1 SGHVT and CDR2 SQSDAQ.

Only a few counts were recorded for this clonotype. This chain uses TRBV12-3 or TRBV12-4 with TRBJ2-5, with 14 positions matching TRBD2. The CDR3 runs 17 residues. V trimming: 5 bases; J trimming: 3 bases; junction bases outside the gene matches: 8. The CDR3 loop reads CASSPPGTSGGEETQYF. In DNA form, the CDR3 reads TGTGCCAGCAGTCCACCTGGGACTAGCGGGGGCGAAGAGACCCAGTACTTC.

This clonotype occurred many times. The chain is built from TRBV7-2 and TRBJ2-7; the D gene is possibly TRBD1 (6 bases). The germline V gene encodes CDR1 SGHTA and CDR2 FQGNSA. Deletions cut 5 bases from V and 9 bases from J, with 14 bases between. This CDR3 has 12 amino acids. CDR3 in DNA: TGTGCCAGCAGCCAGGGGCTGACTGGGCAGTACTTC. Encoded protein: CASSQGLTGQYF.

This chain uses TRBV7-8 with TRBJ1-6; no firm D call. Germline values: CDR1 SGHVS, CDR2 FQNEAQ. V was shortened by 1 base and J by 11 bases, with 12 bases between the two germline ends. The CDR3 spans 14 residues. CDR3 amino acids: CASSLVPKRAPLHF. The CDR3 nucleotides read TGTGCCAGCAGCTTAGTGCCGAAAAGGGCACCCCTCCACTTT.

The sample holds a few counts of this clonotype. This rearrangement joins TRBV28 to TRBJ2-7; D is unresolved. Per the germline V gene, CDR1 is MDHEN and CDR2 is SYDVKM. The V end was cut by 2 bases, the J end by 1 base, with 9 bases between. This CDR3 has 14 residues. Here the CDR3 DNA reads TGTGCCAGCAGTTTAGGCAGGCGTTCCTACGAGCAGTACGTC. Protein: CASSLGRRSYEQYV.

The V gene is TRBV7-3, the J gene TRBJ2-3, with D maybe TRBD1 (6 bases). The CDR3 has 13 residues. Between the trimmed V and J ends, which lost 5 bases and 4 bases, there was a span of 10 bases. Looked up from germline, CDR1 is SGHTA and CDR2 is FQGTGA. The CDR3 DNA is TGTGCCAGCAGCCTCAAGGGGGCAGATACGCAGTATTTT. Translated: CASSLKGADTQYF.

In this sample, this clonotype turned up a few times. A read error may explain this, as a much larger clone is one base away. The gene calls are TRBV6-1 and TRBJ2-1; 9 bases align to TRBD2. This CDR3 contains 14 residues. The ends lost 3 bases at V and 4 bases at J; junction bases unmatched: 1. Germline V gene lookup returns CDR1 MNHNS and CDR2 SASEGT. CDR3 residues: CASSDLAGYNEQFF. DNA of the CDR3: TGTGCCAGCAGTGATCTAGCGGGGTACAATGAGCAGTTCTTC.

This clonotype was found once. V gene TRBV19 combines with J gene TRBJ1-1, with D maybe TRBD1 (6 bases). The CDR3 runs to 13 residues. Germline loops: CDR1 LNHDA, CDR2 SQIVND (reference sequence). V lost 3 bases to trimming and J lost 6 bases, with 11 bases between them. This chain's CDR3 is CASSIGRGAEAFF. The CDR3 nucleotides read TGTGCCAGTAGTATTGGCAGGGGCGCTGAAGCTTTCTTT.

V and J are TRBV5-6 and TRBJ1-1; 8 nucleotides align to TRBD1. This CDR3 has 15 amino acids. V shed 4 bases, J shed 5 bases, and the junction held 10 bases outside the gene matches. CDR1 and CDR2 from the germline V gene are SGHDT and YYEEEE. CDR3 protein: CASSLRGRRNTEAFF. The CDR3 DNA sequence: TGTGCCAGCAGCCTCAGGGGGCGTCGGAATACTGAAGCTTTCTTT.

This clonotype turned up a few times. The CDR3 DNA sequence: TGTGCCAGCAGCTTTGGACAGGGGGCGGTTTACGAGCAGTACGTC. Residues: CASSFGQGAVYEQYV. This chain joins TRBV28 and TRBJ2-7; 11 nucleotides align to TRBD1. The CDR3 covers 15 residues. The germline V gene encodes CDR1 MDHEN and CDR2 SYDVKM. The junction had 8 bases not matched to a gene; V was cut back by 6 bases and J by 4 bases.

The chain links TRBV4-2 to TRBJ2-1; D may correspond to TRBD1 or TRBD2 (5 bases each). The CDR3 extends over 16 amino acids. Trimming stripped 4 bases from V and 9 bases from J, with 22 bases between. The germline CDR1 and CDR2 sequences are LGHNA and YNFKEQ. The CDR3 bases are TGTGCCAGCAGCCCTCGGGACCCATCGGTCCGTGGTGAGCAGTTCTTC. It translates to CASSPRDPSVRGEQFF.